This TCR beta chain appears in the sequencing data of a study of beta chain features in type 1 diabetes (dated by TCRdb to the late 2010s). Notes on the research overall: Patients and healthy donors did not differ in mean age, gender distribution, total cell number or subset yield. The study compared the TCRB repertoires of sorted circulating CD4+ T cell subsets in recently diagnosed type 1 diabetes patients with those in matched healthy donors. Naive and central memory subsets were obtained from all 28 donors, but regulatory and stem cell-like memory subsets were isolated from only 8 patients and roughly 8 healthy donors. A total of roughly 98,000,000 sorted cells were examined across all samples, and RNA yield correlated strongly with the number of cells per subset. On the study overall, not on this receptor specifically: Fewer insertions and more nucleotide deletions at VDJ recombination sites were observed in patients with type 1 diabetes, implying thymic rearrangement abnormalities. Naive, central memory and regulatory TCRB repertoires appeared to be more similar among patients than among healthy donors. Only small numbers of individuals were included in the HLA sub-analyses, which left unresolved whether HLA type had any influence on TCRB rearrangement. Type 1 diabetes patients showed a moderate but significant shortening of TCRB CDR3 length in all four CD4+ subsets. PCR might favor shorter templates, but patient and control samples were amplified and corrected together, so any skew would affect both groups equally. Sequencing cDNA rather than genomic DNA could over-represent highly expressing activated cells, although activation and CD3 levels did not differ between groups.

As encoded in the germline V gene, CDR1 is SGHVS while CDR2 is FQNEAQ. The CDR3 measures 13 amino acids from cysteine to phenylalanine. The read is trimmed to its CDR3 DNA, 39 bases read in frame from base 1. Trimming takes 3 bases off V and 3 bases off J; junction bases not matched to a gene: 2. Each donor gave one peripheral blood draw, roughly 110 mL on average, collected into heparinised tubes. A BD FACSAria II was used to sort naive, central memory, regulatory and stem cell-like memory CD4+ T cells with a panel that included CD45RO, CCR7, CD25, CD127, CD95 and CD27. Purity was above 95% for every sorted population. PBMCs were isolated right away by Lymphoprep density gradient centrifugation and were stained directly, without culture. So that batch effects would be minimized, each experiment stained and sorted samples in pairs, pairing one healthy donor with one patient. Remarks on this clone: What antigen it recognizes has not been identified. Being one base from a much bigger clone, this may be a read error.

The High Capacity cDNA Reverse Transcription Kit was used to reverse transcribe all of the isolated RNA, meaning that expressed TCRB transcripts were what got sequenced. Naive, central memory and regulatory T cell samples underwent deep immunoSEQ sequencing, averaging around 3.6 million total reads per sample. Sorted cells were lysed in RLT buffer and RNA was extracted with DNase-treated RNeasy Micro or Mini kits, depending on cell number. To prevent cross-contamination, each cell subset was processed individually, whereas patient and healthy donor samples were processed jointly. The immunoSEQ multiplex PCR was used to amplify TCRB sequences from cDNA, yielding 87-bp fragments that span the CDR3 region. Sequencing of the amplicons was done on the Illumina HiSeq platform. Turning to the authors' computational methods: PCR bias was computationally corrected using synthetic template baselines, reads within Hamming distance 2 were collapsed, and singletons that could not be merged were discarded. Reads were aligned against IMGT so that V, D and J genes, CDR3 length and insertions or deletions at six rearrangement sites could be assigned. Within each subset, clonotype counts were normalized to sorted cell number, and only after that were true diversity and Gini coefficients computed with the tcR R package. Repertoire sharing was quantified using the overlap coefficient calculated on TCRB nucleotide sequences. As stored in TCRdb, this immuneACCESS dataset retains in-frame rearrangements with V and J assigned. A fraction of the clones does not appear; measured against another copy, unresolved V genes explain less than half of the discrepancy, and the remainder lacks a known reason. The DNA was the basis for D and trimming; V, J and clone size are from that table. This sample comprises 300,000 or so clones, about a tenth of them detected only once. 0.95% to 1.1% of the sample is taken by the ten largest.

The clonotype comes from a man aged 25 to 40 with type 1 diabetes. Sequencing was carried out using central memory CD4+ T cells from blood. The rearranged segments are TRBV7-8 and TRBJ2-7, and 7 junction bases match TRBD1. The CDR3 reads CASSLAGGYEQYF. The nucleotide sequence is TGTGCCAGCAGCTTGGCAGGGGGCTACGAGCAGTACTTC.